This T cell receptor beta chain was observed in a study of response to subunit inactivated influenza vaccine. TCRdb reprocessed the RT-PCR reads via MiXCR and lists one record per CDR3 protein. The data show approximately 230,000 distinct CDR3 sequences, roughly an eighth seen once. This clonotype was detected a few times. The material was non-naive T cells sorted from PBMCs, obtained less than 15 days before vaccination. The TCR sequence derives from a man aged 50 to 60 who received an inactivated influenza vaccine.

CDR3: CASSSDSRGYEQYF. DNA of the CDR3: TGCGCCAGCAGCTCGGACAGCCGGGGGTACGAGCAGTACTTC. The V gene is TRBV5-1, the J gene TRBJ2-7, with D perhaps given as TRBD1 or TRBD2 (6 bases each). The germline CDR1 and CDR2 sequences are SGHRS and YFSETQ. Trimming removed 3 bases from V and 4 bases from J, with 14 bases in between. The CDR3 runs to 14 residues.